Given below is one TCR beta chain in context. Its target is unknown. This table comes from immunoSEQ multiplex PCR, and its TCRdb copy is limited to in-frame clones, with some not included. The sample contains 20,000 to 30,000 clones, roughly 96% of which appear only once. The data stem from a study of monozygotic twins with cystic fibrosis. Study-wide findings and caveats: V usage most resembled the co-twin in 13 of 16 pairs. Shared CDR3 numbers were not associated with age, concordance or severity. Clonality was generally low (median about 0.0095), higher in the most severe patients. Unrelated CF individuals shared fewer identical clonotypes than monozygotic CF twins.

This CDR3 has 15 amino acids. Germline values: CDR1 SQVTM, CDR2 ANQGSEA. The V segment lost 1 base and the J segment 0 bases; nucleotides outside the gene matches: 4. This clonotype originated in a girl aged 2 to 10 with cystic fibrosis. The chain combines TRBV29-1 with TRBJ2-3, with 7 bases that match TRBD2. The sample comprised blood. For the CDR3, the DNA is TGCAGCGTTGAAGGGGAGGGCGAAAGCACAGATACGCAGTATTTT. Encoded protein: CSVEGEGESTDTQYF.